What follows is one T cell receptor beta chain and its context. PCR involved 60 Vbeta and 13 Jbeta primers. This table comes from immunoSEQ multiplex PCR, and its TCRdb copy is limited to in-frame clones, with some not included. The table shows some 90,000 clones, with about two thirds occurring only once. Germline CDR1 MGHDK, CDR2 SYGVNS. The CDR3 spans 17 residues. Trimming removed 4 bases from V and 8 bases from J, with 25 bases in between. The sample comes from a study of cytomegalovirus exposure and HLA in healthy donors. Study details: A previous analysis identified 95 million to 140 million unique TCR beta sequences derived from some 170 million T cells.

The genes are TRBV25-1 and TRBJ2-3; D might be TRBD1 (5 bases). The TCR sequence derives from a man in his forties or fifties in good health and CMV-seronegative. The sequencing sample was made of PBMCs. CDR3 sequence: CASSAHQVGVTSSTQYF. The CDR3, as DNA: TGTGCCAGCAGTGCACATCAAGTAGGGGTAACTTCGAGTACGCAGTATTTT.